This TCR beta chain came from a study of blood T cells in healthy people across ages. Isolation per sample recovered at least 7 million PBMCs. No fewer than 5.5 micrograms of total RNA were isolated from every sample. This clonotype was recorded at least ten times. The authors ran a second PCR of roughly 7 to 11 cycles using a sample-barcoded 5' primer and a J-beta primer mix. TCRdb re-called the 5' RACE reads with MiXCR, one entry per CDR3 protein. The table shows 600,000 to 800,000 distinct CDR3 sequences, with about 21% occurring only once. The CDR3 totals 19 residues. Germline loops: CDR1 SGHRS, CDR2 YFSETQ. Trimming cost V 4 bases and J 0 bases, with 26 bases left between them.

The origin of this receptor is a man between 65 and 85 years old in good health. This chain connects TRBV5-1 to TRBJ2-7, with D possibly TRBD1 on 6 matching bases. The specimen was blood. The DNA of the CDR3 is TGCGCCAGCAGCGAAATTTCACCGGGACAAGGGCGACGCTCCTACGAGCAGTACTTC. Protein: CASSEISPGQGRRSYEQYF.